The 5 T cell receptor beta chains given below trace back to one sample, sequenced in a study of blood T cell repertoires in COVID-19. Generated by immunoSEQ multiplex PCR, the TCRdb table keeps only in-frame clones and is missing some. The table shows 150,000 to 200,000 clones, with 60% to 80% occurring only once. Sequenced material: PBMCs or T cells enriched from blood (not recorded which). The receptor set was obtained from a woman aged 45-65 years who had recovered from COVID-19.

The V call is TRBV6-1, the J call TRBJ2-4, with TRBD2 matching over 7 bases. Per germline, CDR1 MNHNS and CDR2 SASEGT. The CDR3 has 17 residues. Trimming cost V 4 bases and J 7 bases; bases outside gene matches: 16. The CDR3 nucleotides read TGTGCCAGCAGTGCCCCAGCGGGAAGCCTGCTTGGGAACATTCAGTACTTC. Protein: CASSAPAGSLLGNIQYF.

This chain connects TRBV5-1 to TRBJ2-2, with 7 bases lining up with TRBD1. CDR1 SGHRS and CDR2 YFSETQ come from the germline V gene. This CDR3 is built from 14 residues. The junction had 1 base not matched to a gene; V was cut back by 2 bases and J by 3 bases. The CDR3 loop reads CASSFTGDTGELFF. The CDR3 bases are TGCGCCAGCAGCTTTACAGGGGACACCGGGGAGCTGTTTTTT.

This clone was seen a handful of times. V and J are TRBV4-2 and TRBJ2-3; TRBD2 aligns across 9 bases. Germline V lookup: CDR1 LGHNA, CDR2 YNFKEQ. There are 14 residues in the CDR3. Trimming at V came to 7 bases and at J to 6 bases, leaving 8 bases not matched to a gene. Written as DNA, the CDR3 is TGTGCCAGCACCCTTAGCGGGAGCGCCGATACGCAGTATTTT. Its translation: CASTLSGSADTQYF.

The rearrangement links TRBV19 to TRBJ1-2, with D maybe TRBD1 (6 bases). This CDR3 spans 12 amino acids. Germline V CDR1 and CDR2: LNHDA, SQIVND (reference sequence). V lost 6 bases and J lost 10, with 15 bases in between. CDR3 DNA: TGTGCCAGTAGGCCGGGTGGACAGTTCTACACCTTC. Translating it yields CASRPGGQFYTF.

CDR3 protein: CASSLGGIPTYEQYF. The CDR3 nucleotides read TGTGCCAGCAGTTTAGGCGGAATTCCAACCTACGAGCAGTACTTC. V gene TRBV28 combines with J gene TRBJ2-7; no clear D. The CDR3 sequence is 15 residues long. Germline V gene lookup returns CDR1 MDHEN and CDR2 SYDVKM. V was shortened by 2 bases and J by 2 bases, with 13 bases between the two germline ends.